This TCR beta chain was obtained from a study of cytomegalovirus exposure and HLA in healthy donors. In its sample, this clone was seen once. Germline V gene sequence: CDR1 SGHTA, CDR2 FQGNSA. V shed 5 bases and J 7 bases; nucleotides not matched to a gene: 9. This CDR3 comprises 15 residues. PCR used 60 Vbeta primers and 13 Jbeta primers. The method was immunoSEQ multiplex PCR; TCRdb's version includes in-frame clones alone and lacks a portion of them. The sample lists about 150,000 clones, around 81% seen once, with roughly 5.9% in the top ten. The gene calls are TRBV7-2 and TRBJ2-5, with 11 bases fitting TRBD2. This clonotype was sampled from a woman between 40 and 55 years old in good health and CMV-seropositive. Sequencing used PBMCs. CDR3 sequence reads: CASSPWGLAAGTQYF. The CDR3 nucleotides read TGTGCCAGCAGCCCGTGGGGACTAGCGGCAGGGACCCAGTACTTC. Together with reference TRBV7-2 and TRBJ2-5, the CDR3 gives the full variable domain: GAGVSQSPSNKVTEKGKDVELRCDPISGHTALYWYRQSLGQGLEFLIYFQGNSAPDKSGLPSDRFSAERTGGSVSTLTIQRTQQEDSAVYLCASSPWGLAAGTQYFGPGTRLLVL.